The 27 T cell receptor beta chains reported below all come from one sample, sequenced in a study of human T cells and chemical hapten exposure. From the RACE reads, TCRdb called clonotypes with MiXCR, one entry per CDR3 protein. The repertoire includes around 39,000 distinct CDR3 sequences, 6% to 7% of them detected once, and 9.1% sits in the top ten. Time point here: patch test 1, 2 weeks after DPC sensitization. Specified treatment: therapeutic diphenylcyclopropenone sensitization with weekly scalp DPC. The template was total RNA from unfractionated whole blood. This sample comprised whole blood, obtained in connection with sensitization to the hapten diphenylcyclopropenone (DPC). The receptor set was obtained from a woman in her 30s with alopecia areata. Some clones in this sample may be carry-over from other donors' samples.

This clonotype was seen at least ten times. V usage is TRBV7-2 and J usage is TRBJ1-5, with D unclear. CDR1 is SGHTA and CDR2 is FQGNSA in the germline V gene. This CDR3 has 14 residues. The ends were cut back, 5 bases at V and 1 base at J, with 9 bases in the middle. CDR3 sequence reads: CASSLDESNQPQHF. Written as DNA, the CDR3 is TGTGCCAGCAGCCTTGACGAAAGCAATCAGCCCCAGCATTTT.

The table lists this clonotype with many counts. The rearrangement links TRBV4-1 to TRBJ1-5; 7 nucleotides line up with TRBD1. The CDR3 has 16 residues. The junction had 8 bases not matched to a gene; V was cut back by 0 bases and J by 6 bases. Per germline, CDR1 MGHRA and CDR2 YSYEKL. The CDR3 DNA is TGCGCCAGCAGCCAAGATGCAAACAGGGGAATTCAGCCCCAGCATTTT. Amino acids: CASSQDANRGIQPQHF.

This clonotype occurred a few times. The chain is built from TRBV6-2 or TRBV6-3 and TRBJ1-6; D ambiguous. V was cut by 4 bases and J by 8 bases, with 12 bases left in between. Germline CDR1 and CDR2: MNHEY and SVGEGT. This CDR3 contains 14 residues. For the CDR3, the DNA is TGTGCCAGCAGTTCGTGGGTAACGGATTCACCCCTCCACTTT. It specifies CASSSWVTDSPLHF.

This clonotype showed up many times. The chain recombines TRBV18 with TRBJ2-3, with no clear D. V was clipped by 3 bases and J by 4 bases, with 2 bases between them. Germline V gene sequence: CDR1 KGHSH, CDR2 LQKENI. The CDR3 is 11 residues long. This CDR3 is CASSPSDTQYF. The CDR3 region has the DNA TGTGCCAGCTCACCGTCAGATACGCAGTATTTT.

The chain recombines TRBV4-2 with TRBJ1-2, with D possibly being TRBD1 (5 bases). This CDR3 is 18 amino acids long. Germline V gene sequence: CDR1 LGHNA, CDR2 YNFKEQ. V lost 1 base and J lost 2, with 20 bases in between. The CDR3 bases are TGTGCCAGCAGCCAAGCCCGGGAGGGGAGGGAGGGGAACTATGGCTACACCTTC. It codes for CASSQAREGREGNYGYTF.

The sample holds many counts of this clonotype. The rearrangement uses TRBV30 and TRBJ2-1; 8 nucleotides align to TRBD2. Per the germline V gene, CDR1 is GTSNPN and CDR2 is SVGIG (reference sequence). The CDR3 is 15 residues long. The V segment lost 1 base and the J segment 8 bases; nucleotides outside the gene matches: 10. The CDR3 sequence: CAWSGQRGILDEQFF. Written as DNA, the CDR3 is TGTGCCTGGAGTGGGCAGCGGGGGATTCTTGATGAGCAGTTCTTC.

This clonotype was counted only a few times. The chain is built from TRBV12-3 or TRBV12-4 and TRBJ1-6; 7 bases match TRBD1. The junction had 5 bases not matched to a gene; V was cut back by 3 bases and J by 9 bases. The CDR3 totals 14 residues. As DNA, the CDR3 is TGTGCCAGCAGTTTTGAAGGGGACAGTTCACCCCTCCACTTT. Residues: CASSFEGDSSPLHF.

The chain employs TRBV7-2 and TRBJ2-3; D unresolved. The CDR3 length is 12 residues. In germline, CDR1 is SGHTA, CDR2 FQGNSA. The V end lost 2 bases, the J end lost 4 bases, and 4 bases lay between the germline ends. The CDR3 region has the DNA TGTGCCAGCAGCTTATCGTCAGATACGCAGTATTTT. Protein product: CASSLSSDTQYF.

This clonotype was counted between two and nine times. The rearrangement joins TRBV11-2 to TRBJ1-6; D uncertain. From germline, CDR1 is SGHAT and CDR2 FQNNGV. The germline V and J ends were trimmed by 0 bases and 0 bases, with 12 bases remaining between them. The CDR3 contains 18 residues. CDR3 in DNA: TGTGCCAGCAGCTTAGATCGGGCCGGGAGCTCCTATAATTCACCCCTCCACTTT. It specifies CASSLDRAGSSYNSPLHF. The variable domain in full, with the rest retrieved from reference TRBV11-2 and TRBJ1-6, is EAGVAQSPRYKIIEKRQSVAFWCNPISGHATLYWYQQILGQGPKLLIQFQNNGVVDDSQLPKDRFSAERLKGVDSTLKIQPAKLEDSAVYLCASSLDRAGSSYNSPLHFGNGTRLTVT.

The chain employs TRBV7-2 and TRBJ2-5; 8 positions agree with TRBD2. Germline-derived CDR1 and CDR2 are SGHTA and FQGNSA. J lost 1 base, V lost 2 bases, and 6 bases had no gene match. The CDR3 totals 16 residues. The CDR3 here is CASSLWPSGPQETQYF. The CDR3 coding sequence is TGTGCCAGCAGCTTATGGCCTAGCGGGCCCCAAGAGACCCAGTACTTC.

This clonotype has only a few counts. V and J are TRBV28 and TRBJ1-1, with 9 bases matching TRBD1. The CDR3 consists of 18 residues. Germline values: CDR1 MDHEN, CDR2 SYDVKM. V trimming: 7 bases; J trimming: 4 bases; junction bases outside the gene matches: 19. Here the CDR3 DNA reads TGTGCCAGCACCGAACCGGGACAGGGATCAAGGAGAAGCACTGAAGCTTTCTTT. It translates to CASTEPGQGSRRSTEAFF.

The sample holds many counts of this clonotype. This chain joins TRBV11-1 and TRBJ2-4; tentatively, D is TRBD1 (8 bases). Germline V CDR1 and CDR2: SGHAT, FQDESV (reference sequence). This CDR3 comprises 15 residues. V was cut by 5 bases and J by 8 bases, with 19 bases left in between. CDR3 sequence: CASSPYGQGGDIQYF. CDR3 coding DNA: TGTGCCAGCAGCCCTTATGGACAGGGAGGGGACATTCAGTACTTC.

This clonotype was seen only a few times. This sequence joins TRBV18 and TRBJ2-5; TRBD2 aligns across 13 bases. V lost 3 bases and J lost 1; bases outside the gene matches: 11. Per germline, CDR1 KGHSH and CDR2 LQKENI. The CDR3 contains 19 residues. CDR3 nucleotide sequence: TGTGCCAGCTCACCCCGATCTACGGGACTAGCGGGGATCCAAGAGACCCAGTACTTC. Protein sequence: CASSPRSTGLAGIQETQYF.

In this sample, this clonotype turned up a few times. The chain has TRBV29-1 and TRBJ2-3; 7 bases are shared with TRBD1. CDR1 is SQVTM, CDR2 ANQGSEA, per germline. Trimming at V came to 1 base and at J to 6 bases, leaving 7 bases not matched to a gene. There are 14 residues in the CDR3. The chain's CDR3 is CSVEGQGRVDTQYF. In DNA form, the CDR3 reads TGCAGCGTTGAAGGACAGGGTCGTGTGGATACGCAGTATTTT.

The chain joins TRBV4-1 to TRBJ2-7; possible D gene TRBD2, 5 bases. From germline, CDR1 is MGHRA and CDR2 YSYEKL. Trimming pared 0 bases from V and 3 bases from J, leaving 9 bases between. The CDR3 loop spans 14 amino acids. The CDR3 nucleotides read TGCGCCAGCAGCCAAGAAGTACGGGACTACGAGCAGTACTTC. As protein: CASSQEVRDYEQYF.

In this sample, this clonotype turned up once. The chain couples TRBV5-1 to TRBJ1-5; D is unclear. The CDR3 consists of 15 residues. The germline gives CDR1 SGHRS, CDR2 YFSETQ. Trimming shortened V by 0 bases and J by 0 bases, and 7 bases separated the two germline ends. This CDR3 is CASSLEGYSNQPQHF. The CDR3 nucleotides are TGCGCCAGCAGCTTGGAAGGCTATAGCAATCAGCCCCAGCATTTT. The full variable domain, in which reference TRBV5-1 and TRBJ1-5 provide the parts outside the CDR3, is KAGVTQTPRYLIKTRGQQVTLSCSPISGHRSVSWYQQTPGQGLQFLFEYFSETQRNKGNFPGRFSGRQFSNSRSEMNVSTLELGDSALYLCASSLEGYSNQPQHFGDGTRLSIL.

This rearrangement joins TRBV28 to TRBJ2-3; 7 bases line up with TRBD1. The trim removed 2 bases at V and 5 bases at J, leaving 13 bases unmatched. The germline CDR1 and CDR2 sequences are MDHEN and SYDVKM. The length of the CDR3 is 17 residues. The CDR3 region has the DNA TGTGCCAGCAGTTTACTAGGGGGCGCGACTAACGGAGATACGCAGTATTTT. Translation: CASSLLGGATNGDTQYF.

CDR3 residues: CASSSRMTPSDEQFF. Written as DNA, the CDR3 is TGTGCCAGCAGCTCCCGAATGACTCCTTCGGATGAGCAGTTCTTC. This chain connects TRBV9 to TRBJ2-1; no firm D call. CDR1 SGDLS and CDR2 YYNGEE come from the germline V gene. This CDR3 has 15 residues. V was cut by 4 bases and J by 8 bases, with 19 bases left in between.

The rearrangement joins TRBV18 to TRBJ2-1; unclear D gene. The CDR3 totals 12 residues. The V end was cut by 5 bases, the J end by 9 bases, with 11 bases between. Germline CDR1 reads KGHSH; CDR2 reads LQKENI. CDR3 in DNA: TGTGCCAGCTCAATTATGGGGATTGAGCAGTTCTTC. It codes for CASSIMGIEQFF.

CDR3 coding DNA: TGTGCCAGCAGCTTAACTTTGGCAGATACGCAGTATTTT. Translated, it gives CASSLTLADTQYF. The J gene is TRBJ2-3, the V gene TRBV7-2; D is uncertain. The CDR3 is 13 amino acids. Looked up from germline, CDR1 is SGHTA and CDR2 is FQGNSA. Deletions cut 2 bases from V and 4 bases from J, with 7 bases between. The full variable domain, rest sourced from reference TRBV7-2 and TRBJ2-3, is GAGVSQSPSNKVTEKGKDVELRCDPISGHTALYWYRQSLGQGLEFLIYFQGNSAPDKSGLPSDRFSAERTGGSVSTLTIQRTQQEDSAVYLCASSLTLADTQYFGPGTRLTVL.

Comment on this clonotype: An end of the junction differs from the germline gene, which may be a read error. The CDR3 protein is CVSSLQGGSGQPQHF. The DNA of the CDR3 is TGTGTCAGCAGCTTACAGGGGGGAAGTGGTCAGCCCCAGCATTTT. This chain joins TRBV7-2 and TRBJ1-5; 8 bases match TRBD1. Germline values: CDR1 SGHTA, CDR2 FQGNSA. CDR3 length equals 15 residues.

This clonotype was counted only a few times. V and J are TRBV3-1 and TRBJ2-1; 7 bases agree with TRBD2. Germline trimming cut 2 bases from V and 4 bases from J; bases unmatched to any gene: 5. Looked up from germline, CDR1 is LGHDT and CDR2 is YNNKEL (reference sequence). The CDR3 loop spans 15 amino acids. CDR3 coding DNA: TGTGCCAGCAGCCAAATGCGGGGGAGTTACAATGAGCAGTTCTTC. It codes for CASSQMRGSYNEQFF.

The rearrangement uses TRBV5-5 and TRBJ2-1, with 10 nucleotides matching TRBD1. The V gene's germline CDR1 is SGHKS and CDR2 YYEKEE (reference sequence). Trimming at V came to 4 bases and at J to 2 bases, leaving 6 bases not matched to a gene. The CDR3 runs to 16 residues. CDR3 sequence: CASSQTGTGAYNEQFF. In DNA, the CDR3 is TGTGCCAGCAGCCAAACCGGGACAGGGGCCTACAATGAGCAGTTCTTC.

The rearrangement uses TRBV7-9 and TRBJ1-1; D not certain. The germline V gene has CDR1 SEHNR and CDR2 FQNEAQ (reference sequence). V was cut by 5 bases and J by 1 base, with 2 bases left in between. The CDR3 is 11 amino acids. As DNA, the CDR3 is TGTGCCAGCAGCACGAACACTGAAGCTTTCTTT. It specifies CASSTNTEAFF.

This clonotype was detected ten times or more. The gene calls are TRBV7-9 and TRBJ2-3, with D possibly TRBD1 on 5 matching bases. Trimming pared 1 base from V and 2 bases from J, leaving 16 bases between. Per the germline V gene, CDR1 is SEHNR and CDR2 is FQNEAQ (reference sequence). The CDR3 loop spans 17 amino acids. In DNA form, the CDR3 reads TGTGCCAGCAGCTTAGAACAGGCATATTTTTCCACAGATACGCAGTATTTT. Translating it yields CASSLEQAYFSTDTQYF.

This clonotype was detected only a few times. V is TRBV4-3 and J is TRBJ1-5; D is uncertain. Trimming cost V 3 bases and J 3 bases, with 12 bases left between them. The length of the CDR3 is 15 residues. CDR1 is LGHNA and CDR2 is YSLEER in the germline V gene. In nucleotides, the CDR3 is TGCGCCAGCAGCCAGACGTGGCGGAACAATCAGCCCCAGCATTTT. Translated, it gives CASSQTWRNNQPQHF.

This chain connects TRBV7-2 to TRBJ2-5; 12 bases align to TRBD2. V was clipped by 7 bases and J by 5 bases; unmatched bases: 14. Germline assignment: CDR1 SGHTA and CDR2 FQGNSA. The CDR3 sequence is 17 residues long. CDR3 sequence: CASTPGASGGAGETQYF. The CDR3 nucleotides read TGTGCCAGCACCCCAGGGGCTAGCGGGGGGGCCGGGGAGACCCAGTACTTC.